The clone carrying this T cell receptor (beta chain) was found many times. Its matching antigen is unknown. V was cut by 5 bases and J by 3 bases, with 16 bases left in between. Germline-derived CDR1 and CDR2 are WNHNN and SYGVQD (reference sequence). The CDR3 runs to 15 residues. The sample belongs to a study of T cells after posttransplantation cyclophosphamide. Study conclusions and caveats: Blood and skin or GI T cell repertoires showed limited TRB overlap. After PTCy, TRB diversity resembled that of CNI/methotrexate controls.

TCRdb's copy holds only in-frame clones and misses some; the assay was immunoSEQ multiplex PCR. The profile covers 42,000 or so clones, none occurring a single time. J is TRBJ1-1 and V is TRBV10-1, with D possibly TRBD1 on 6 matching bases. This receptor was obtained from a woman in her fifties or sixties in good health and a related stem cell transplant donor. Sample: PBMCs. The CDR3 DNA sequence: TGCGCCAGCAGTCCGTCAGGGGCCCCCGACACTGAAGCTTTCTTT. Translated, it gives CASSPSGAPDTEAFF.